A selection of T cell receptor beta chains follows, all from one sample in a study of beta chain features in type 1 diabetes. TCRdb's table, derived via immunoSEQ multiplex PCR, lists solely in-frame clones and lacks some. The data show 140,000 to 150,000 clones, over 9.5% seen once. Material: naive CD4+ T cells from blood. These receptors were obtained from a man between 18 and 35 years old in good health. CDR3s leave out the opening cysteine and the closing phenylalanine or tryptophan. Each record gives: CDR3 protein, V gene, CDR3 length, clone size. Size tells how often a clone was seen (once, few, many) or the class of an expanded clone, and some rows leave it out.

CDR3aa: ASRETGGSGYT; v_gene: TRBV6-6; len: 11; abundance: .
CDR3aa: APTGTGKPDTQY; v_gene: TRBV28; len: 12; abundance: few
CDR3aa: ASSLGAGTYNEQF; v_gene: TRBV7-2; len: 13; abundance: few
CDR3aa: ASRTDGNSPLH; v_gene: TRBV28; len: 11; abundance: .
CDR3aa: AWNPGHSVSPLH; v_gene: TRBV30; len: 12; abundance: many
CDR3aa: ASSLTTGTGELF; v_gene: TRBV28; len: 12; abundance: few
CDR3aa: ASSEYGPTGYTEAF; v_gene: TRBV25-1; len: 14; abundance: .
CDR3aa: ASSQEDRASQETQY; v_gene: TRBV11-2; len: 14; abundance: .
CDR3aa: ASSQGLVLNEQF; v_gene: TRBV7-9; len: 12; abundance: few
CDR3aa: ASSIGNSNQPQH; v_gene: TRBV19; len: 12; abundance: few
CDR3aa: ASSLQALKETQY; v_gene: TRBV7-7; len: 12; abundance: .
CDR3aa: ASSFSGGPTYEQY; v_gene: TRBV7-8; len: 13; abundance: .
CDR3aa: ASSRTIGDEQY; v_gene: TRBV18; len: 11; abundance: .
CDR3aa: ASRLQGASTDTQY; v_gene: TRBV6-1; len: 13; abundance: few
CDR3aa: ASSVGTAYNSPLH; v_gene: TRBV9; len: 13; abundance: few
CDR3aa: ASSPGTLRASYEQY; v_gene: TRBV5-4; len: 14; abundance: few
CDR3aa: ASIRDKYNEQF; v_gene: TRBV6-5; len: 11; abundance: .
CDR3aa: ASSYRDRGYNEQF; v_gene: TRBV13; len: 13; abundance: few
CDR3aa: ASSPTGYEQY; v_gene: TRBV18; len: 10; abundance: .
CDR3aa: ASSLEEASFSEQY; v_gene: TRBV7-8; len: 13; abundance: few
CDR3aa: ASSETGWDQPQH; v_gene: TRBV2; len: 12; abundance: .
CDR3aa: ASSLGLAGVSSYEQY; v_gene: TRBV5-1; len: 15; abundance: few
CDR3aa: ASSPRTGTDTQY; v_gene: TRBV9; len: 12; abundance: .
CDR3aa: ASSFLLTDTQY; v_gene: TRBV27; len: 11; abundance: .
CDR3aa: ASSEWGRTGGSQPQH; v_gene: TRBV6-1; len: 15; abundance: few
CDR3aa: ASGLQGGNQPQH; v_gene: TRBV12-5; len: 12; abundance: .